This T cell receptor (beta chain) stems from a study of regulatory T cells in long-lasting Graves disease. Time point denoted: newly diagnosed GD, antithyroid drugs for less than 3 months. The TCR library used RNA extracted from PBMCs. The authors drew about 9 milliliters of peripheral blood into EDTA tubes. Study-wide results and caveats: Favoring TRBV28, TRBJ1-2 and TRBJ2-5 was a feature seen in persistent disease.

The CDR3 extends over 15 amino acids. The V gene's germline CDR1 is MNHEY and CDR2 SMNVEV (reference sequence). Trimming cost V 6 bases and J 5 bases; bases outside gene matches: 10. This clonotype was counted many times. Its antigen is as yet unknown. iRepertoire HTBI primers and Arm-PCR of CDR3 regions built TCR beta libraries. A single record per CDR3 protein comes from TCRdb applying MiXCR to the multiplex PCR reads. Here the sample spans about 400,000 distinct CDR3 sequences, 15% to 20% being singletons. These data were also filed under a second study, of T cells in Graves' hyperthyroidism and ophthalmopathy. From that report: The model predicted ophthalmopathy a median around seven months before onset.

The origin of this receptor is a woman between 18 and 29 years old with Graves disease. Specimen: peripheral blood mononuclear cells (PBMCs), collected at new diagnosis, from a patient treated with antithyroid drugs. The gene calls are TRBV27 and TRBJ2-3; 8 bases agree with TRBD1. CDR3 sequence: CASSPFQGAGDTQYF. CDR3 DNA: TGTGCCAGCAGCCCTTTCCAGGGGGCGGGAGATACGCAGTATTTT.